A selection of T cell receptor beta chains follows, all from one sample in a study of T cell responses to AZD1222 COVID-19 vaccine. The data were produced by immunoSEQ multiplex PCR, yet TCRdb's version contains in-frame clones alone and is incomplete. The sample shows over 85,000 clones, 88% of them seen only once. The sample consisted of peripheral blood, taken on day 0 of AZD1222 vaccination. Source of these receptors: an adult in good health. CDR3s include the opening cysteine and the closing phenylalanine or tryptophan. D genes are given only for firm matches. Size values are once, few and many counts, or a class for expanded clones, and some rows have none.

cdr3_nt: TGCAGTGCTAGCCGAGAAAAACTGTTTTTT
cdr3_aa: CSASREKLFF
cdr3_length: 10
j_call: TRBJ1-4
v_call: TRBV20-1
d_call: NA
clone_size: few

cdr3_nt: TGTGCCAGCAAACTAGGGAGTAATTCACCCCTCCACTTT
cdr3_aa: CASKLGSNSPLHF
cdr3_length: 13
j_call: TRBJ1-6
v_call: TRBV6-5
d_call: NA
clone_size: NA

cdr3_nt: TGTGCCTGGAGTGTGGGCCAGGGGGTAAACAATGAGCAGTTCTTC
cdr3_aa: CAWSVGQGVNNEQFF
cdr3_length: 15
j_call: TRBJ2-1
v_call: TRBV30
d_call: TRBD1
clone_size: NA

cdr3_nt: TGTGCCAGCAGCGTAGGAGTGGTGAGGAACACTGAAGCTTTCTTT
cdr3_aa: CASSVGVVRNTEAFF
cdr3_length: 15
j_call: TRBJ1-1
v_call: TRBV9
d_call: NA
clone_size: NA

cdr3_nt: TGTGCCTCCCAGAAGGAGGGCACCCAGCATGAGCAGTTCTTC
cdr3_aa: CASQKEGTQHEQFF
cdr3_length: 14
j_call: TRBJ2-1
v_call: TRBV2
d_call: NA
clone_size: NA

cdr3_nt: TGTGCCAGCAGCACTCCCCGTGGGGCGGGGGGTTTGGAGCAGTACTTC
cdr3_aa: CASSTPRGAGGLEQYF
cdr3_length: 16
j_call: TRBJ2-7
v_call: TRBV11-2
d_call: TRBD2
clone_size: few

cdr3_nt: TGTGCCAGCAGCCGACTTCAGGGAGGGGTGAACACTGAAGCTTTCTTT
cdr3_aa: CASSRLQGGVNTEAFF
cdr3_length: 16
j_call: TRBJ1-1
v_call: TRBV3-1/TRBV3-2
d_call: NA
clone_size: NA

cdr3_nt: TGTGCCAGCAGGGGGACAGGGGCTTCCAGTCAGCCCCAGCATTTT
cdr3_aa: CASRGTGASSQPQHF
cdr3_length: 15
j_call: TRBJ1-5
v_call: TRBV6-5
d_call: TRBD1
clone_size: NA

cdr3_nt: TGCGCCAGCAGCTCCGGACAGGGGAACTCTAACTATGGCTACACCTTC
cdr3_aa: CASSSGQGNSNYGYTF
cdr3_length: 16
j_call: TRBJ1-2
v_call: TRBV5-1
d_call: TRBD1
clone_size: NA

cdr3_nt: TGTGCCAGCAGGATGAGGACAGGGGGTGGTATCGCCTACGAGCAGTACTTC
cdr3_aa: CASRMRTGGGIAYEQYF
cdr3_length: 17
j_call: TRBJ2-7
v_call: TRBV27
d_call: TRBD1
clone_size: NA

cdr3_nt: TGCAGCGTTGAAGATGAACAGGGATCTGAAGCTTTCTTT
cdr3_aa: CSVEDEQGSEAFF
cdr3_length: 13
j_call: TRBJ1-1
v_call: TRBV29-1
d_call: NA
clone_size: NA

cdr3_nt: TGCGCCAGCAGCTTACAAGAGACCCAGTACTTC
cdr3_aa: CASSLQETQYF
cdr3_length: 11
j_call: TRBJ2-5
v_call: TRBV5-1
d_call: NA
clone_size: NA

cdr3_nt: TGTGCCAGTAGTATTTGGGGTTCACAAGAGACCCAGTACTTC
cdr3_aa: CASSIWGSQETQYF
cdr3_length: 14
j_call: TRBJ2-5
v_call: TRBV19
d_call: NA
clone_size: NA

cdr3_nt: TGTGCCAGCAGTTTATCTGTCGGGTTGGAGCAGTTCTTC
cdr3_aa: CASSLSVGLEQFF
cdr3_length: 13
j_call: TRBJ2-1
v_call: TRBV27
d_call: NA
clone_size: NA

cdr3_nt: TGTGCCACCAGCGGAACACTAGCGGGAGATCCCACAGATACGCAGTATTTT
cdr3_aa: CATSGTLAGDPTDTQYF
cdr3_length: 17
j_call: TRBJ2-3
v_call: TRBV15
d_call: TRBD2
clone_size: NA

cdr3_nt: TGTGCCATCAGTGGGAAGACTAGCGGGACCTACGAGCAGTACTTC
cdr3_aa: CAISGKTSGTYEQYF
cdr3_length: 15
j_call: TRBJ2-7
v_call: TRBV10-3
d_call: TRBD2
clone_size: NA

cdr3_nt: TGTGCCAGCAGCATACGACTAGCGGGGGGCCAGTACCAAGAGACCCAGTACTTC
cdr3_aa: CASSIRLAGGQYQETQYF
cdr3_length: 18
j_call: TRBJ2-5
v_call: TRBV11-2
d_call: TRBD2
clone_size: NA

cdr3_nt: TGTGCCAGCAGCGCACAGCAAGGGAACACTGAAGCTTTCTTT
cdr3_aa: CASSAQQGNTEAFF
cdr3_length: 14
j_call: TRBJ1-1
v_call: TRBV4-2
d_call: NA
clone_size: NA

cdr3_nt: TGTGCTAGTGGCCTCACCCAGTACTATGGCTACACCTTC
cdr3_aa: CASGLTQYYGYTF
cdr3_length: 13
j_call: TRBJ1-2
v_call: TRBV12-5
d_call: NA
clone_size: NA

cdr3_nt: TGTGCCAGCAGTTTACCGGGACAGGGGCGCGAGCAGTACTTC
cdr3_aa: CASSLPGQGREQYF
cdr3_length: 14
j_call: TRBJ2-7
v_call: TRBV27
d_call: TRBD1
clone_size: NA

cdr3_nt: TGTGCCAGCAGCTTACGGGACAAGGCAGGTCTGAAGAACACTGAAGCTTTCTTT
cdr3_aa: CASSLRDKAGLKNTEAFF
cdr3_length: 18
j_call: TRBJ1-1
v_call: TRBV7-9
d_call: NA
clone_size: NA

cdr3_nt: TGTGCCAGCAGCTTAGCTAGCGGGGGATACAATGAGCAGTTCTTC
cdr3_aa: CASSLASGGYNEQFF
cdr3_length: 15
j_call: TRBJ2-1
v_call: TRBV11-3
d_call: TRBD2
clone_size: NA

cdr3_nt: TGCGCCAGCAGCTCCAGGGGTGCCGGTATAGGCAATGAGCAGTTCTTC
cdr3_aa: CASSSRGAGIGNEQFF
cdr3_length: 16
j_call: TRBJ2-1
v_call: TRBV5-1
d_call: NA
clone_size: once

cdr3_nt: TGCGCCAGCAGCCAACTTGGCAGAGGCAGGGGGGACACTGAAGCTTTCTTT
cdr3_aa: CASSQLGRGRGDTEAFF
cdr3_length: 17
j_call: TRBJ1-1
v_call: TRBV4-1
d_call: TRBD1
clone_size: NA

cdr3_nt: TGTGCCAGCAGAATACCCGCTAACTATGGCTACACCTTC
cdr3_aa: CASRIPANYGYTF
cdr3_length: 13
j_call: TRBJ1-2
v_call: TRBV2
d_call: NA
clone_size: NA

cdr3_nt: TGTGCCAGCAGTACTGCCGAAGCGCAGTCCTATGGCTACACCTTC
cdr3_aa: CASSTAEAQSYGYTF
cdr3_length: 15
j_call: TRBJ1-2
v_call: TRBV28
d_call: NA
clone_size: NA

cdr3_nt: TGTGCCTGCGGACTAGCGGGGGCCCGAAGTTACACCGGGGAGCTGTTTTTT
cdr3_aa: CACGLAGARSYTGELFF
cdr3_length: 17
j_call: TRBJ2-2
v_call: TRBV30
d_call: TRBD2
clone_size: NA

cdr3_nt: TGTGCCAGCAGGGACGGGACAGGGAGAAACACCATATATTTT
cdr3_aa: CASRDGTGRNTIYF
cdr3_length: 14
j_call: TRBJ1-3
v_call: TRBV6-5
d_call: TRBD1
clone_size: NA

cdr3_nt: TGTGCCAGCAGCGTAGCTTGGGGCAGCCTGGTCACTGAAGCTTTCTTT
cdr3_aa: CASSVAWGSLVTEAFF
cdr3_length: 16
j_call: TRBJ1-1
v_call: TRBV9
d_call: NA
clone_size: once

cdr3_nt: TGTGCCAGCAGCTCCAAGCGGGGACGCACAGATACGCAGTATTTT
cdr3_aa: CASSSKRGRTDTQYF
cdr3_length: 15
j_call: TRBJ2-3
v_call: TRBV7-2
d_call: TRBD2
clone_size: NA

cdr3_nt: TGTGCCAGCAGTGAAGGGGACAGCAATCAGCCCCAGCATTTT
cdr3_aa: CASSEGDSNQPQHF
cdr3_length: 14
j_call: TRBJ1-5
v_call: TRBV2
d_call: NA
clone_size: NA